This is a list of T cell receptor beta chains from one sample in a study of cytomegalovirus exposure and HLA in healthy donors. Generated by immunoSEQ multiplex PCR, the TCRdb table keeps only in-frame clones and is missing some. Seen here are over 85,000 clones, about 92% observed once, and the top ten hold 1.5% to 2%. Sequences were obtained from PBMCs. These receptors all come from a young woman in good health and CMV-seronegative. Both conserved end residues are part of each CDR3. D genes are given only for firm matches.

J gene	CDR3 length	D gene	V gene	CDR3 protein
TRBJ2-3	13	-	TRBV15	CATSGGKTDTQYF
TRBJ2-7	16	TRBD2	TRBV27	CASSRGPGLAGGEQYF
TRBJ2-3	16	-	TRBV1	CTSSLGLPNSTDTQYF
TRBJ2-1	16	TRBD2	TRBV4-1	CASSRFGRSSYNEQFF
TRBJ1-4	14	-	TRBV19	CASSSREVVEKLFF
TRBJ2-1	18	TRBD2	TRBV4-3	CASSQDSGLAGSYNEQFF
TRBJ1-1	14	-	TRBV6-6	CASSLSPSNTEAFF
TRBJ2-1	16	-	TRBV10-3	CAISEYPGARYNEQFF
TRBJ2-7	15	-	TRBV5-1	CASSASGTPSYEQYF
TRBJ1-2	15	-	TRBV27	CASKYQGLRDYGYTF
TRBJ2-7	15	TRBD2	TRBV4-3	CASSQGGSGSYEQYF
TRBJ2-3	11	-	TRBV20-1	CSPTSTDTQYF
TRBJ1-2	16	-	TRBV7-3	CASSPGGTSTNYGYTF
TRBJ1-1	13	-	TRBV11-2	CASSLLRGSEAFF
TRBJ1-1	15	-	TRBV6-1	CASTIRPGLDTEAFF
TRBJ2-7	15	-	TRBV30	CAWSVGGTLTYEQYF
TRBJ1-2	15	TRBD1	TRBV4-1	CASSQLTGGNYGYTF
TRBJ1-1	15	-	TRBV30	CAWRPVHSLNTEAFF
TRBJ2-3	15	-	TRBV2	CASSYRDTFTDTQYF
TRBJ2-3	16	-	TRBV7-2	CASTLLSVGGGDTQYF
TRBJ2-7	15	-	TRBV2	CASSPQSSRGYEQYF
TRBJ2-7	15	-	TRBV28	CASSSGVVRTYEQYF
TRBJ2-7	15	TRBD1	TRBV15	CATSDRTGDFYEQYF
TRBJ2-1	15	-	TRBV6-4	CASSDSWQGGNEQFF
TRBJ2-3	16	-	TRBV7-2	CASSGWRGPSTDTQYF
TRBJ2-3	13	TRBD1	TRBV30	CACNRGVRDTQYF
TRBJ1-4	13	-	TRBV7-2	CASSLVQGEKLFF